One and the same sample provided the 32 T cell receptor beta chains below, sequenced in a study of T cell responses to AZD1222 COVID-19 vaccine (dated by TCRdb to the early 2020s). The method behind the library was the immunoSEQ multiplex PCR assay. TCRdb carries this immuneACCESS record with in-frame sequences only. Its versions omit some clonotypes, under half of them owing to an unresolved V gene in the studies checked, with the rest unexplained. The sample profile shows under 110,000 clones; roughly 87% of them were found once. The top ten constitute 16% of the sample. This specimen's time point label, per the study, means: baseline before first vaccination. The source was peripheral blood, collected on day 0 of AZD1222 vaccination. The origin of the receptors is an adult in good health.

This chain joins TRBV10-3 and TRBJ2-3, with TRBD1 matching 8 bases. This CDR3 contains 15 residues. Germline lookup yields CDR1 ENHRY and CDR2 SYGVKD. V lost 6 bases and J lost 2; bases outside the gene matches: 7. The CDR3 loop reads CAIRPTGGNTDTQYF. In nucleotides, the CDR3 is TGTGCCATCAGACCCACAGGGGGTAACACAGATACGCAGTATTTT.

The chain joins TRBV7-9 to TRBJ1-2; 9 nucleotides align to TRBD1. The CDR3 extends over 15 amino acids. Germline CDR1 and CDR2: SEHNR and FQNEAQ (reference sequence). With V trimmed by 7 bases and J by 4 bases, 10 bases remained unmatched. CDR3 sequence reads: CASTLGQGLGYGYTF. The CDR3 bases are TGTGCCAGCACCCTTGGACAGGGGTTGGGCTATGGCTACACCTTC.

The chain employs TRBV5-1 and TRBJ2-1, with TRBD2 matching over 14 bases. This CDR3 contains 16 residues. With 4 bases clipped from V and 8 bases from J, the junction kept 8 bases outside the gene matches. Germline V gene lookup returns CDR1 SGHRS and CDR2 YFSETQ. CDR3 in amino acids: CASSPGTSGGLYEQFF. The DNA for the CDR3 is TGCGCCAGCAGCCCCGGGACTAGCGGGGGCCTCTATGAGCAGTTCTTC. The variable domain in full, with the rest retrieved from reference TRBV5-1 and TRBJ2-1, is KAGVTQTPRYLIKTRGQQVTLSCSPISGHRSVSWYQQTPGQGLQFLFEYFSETQRNKGNFPGRFSGRQFSNSRSEMNVSTLELGDSALYLCASSPGTSGGLYEQFFGPGTRLTVL.

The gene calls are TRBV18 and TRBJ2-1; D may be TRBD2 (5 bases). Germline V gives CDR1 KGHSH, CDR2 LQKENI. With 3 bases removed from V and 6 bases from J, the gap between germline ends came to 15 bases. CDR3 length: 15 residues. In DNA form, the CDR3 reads TGTGCCAGCTCACCCCGAGGGAGAGCGGTCAATGAGCAGTTCTTC. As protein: CASSPRGRAVNEQFF.

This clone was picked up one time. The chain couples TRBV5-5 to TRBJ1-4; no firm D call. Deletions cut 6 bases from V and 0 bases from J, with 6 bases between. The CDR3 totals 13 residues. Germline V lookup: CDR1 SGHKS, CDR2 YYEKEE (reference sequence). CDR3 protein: CASILATNEKLFF. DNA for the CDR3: TGTGCCAGCATACTTGCAACTAATGAAAAACTGTTTTTT.

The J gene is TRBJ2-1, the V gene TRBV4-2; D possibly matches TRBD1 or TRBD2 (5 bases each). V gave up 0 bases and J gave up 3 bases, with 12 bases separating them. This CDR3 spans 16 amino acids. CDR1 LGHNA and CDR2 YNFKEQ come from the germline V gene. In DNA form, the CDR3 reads TGTGCCAGCAGCCAAGATCCCGGGGCCGTCTACAATGAGCAGTTCTTC. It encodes CASSQDPGAVYNEQFF.

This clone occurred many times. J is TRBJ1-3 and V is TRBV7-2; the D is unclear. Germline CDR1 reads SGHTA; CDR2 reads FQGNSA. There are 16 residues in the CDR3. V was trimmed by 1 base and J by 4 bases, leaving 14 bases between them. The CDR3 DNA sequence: TGTGCCAGCAGCTTAGGGTTTGCCGGCAGGGGAAACACCATATATTTT. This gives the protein CASSLGFAGRGNTIYF.

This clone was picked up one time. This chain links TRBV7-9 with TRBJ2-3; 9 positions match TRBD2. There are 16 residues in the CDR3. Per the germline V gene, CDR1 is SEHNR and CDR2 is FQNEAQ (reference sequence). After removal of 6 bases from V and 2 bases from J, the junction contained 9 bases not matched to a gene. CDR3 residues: CASRSSSGANTDTQYF. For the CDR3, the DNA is TGTGCCAGCAGGTCATCTAGCGGGGCCAACACAGATACGCAGTATTTT.

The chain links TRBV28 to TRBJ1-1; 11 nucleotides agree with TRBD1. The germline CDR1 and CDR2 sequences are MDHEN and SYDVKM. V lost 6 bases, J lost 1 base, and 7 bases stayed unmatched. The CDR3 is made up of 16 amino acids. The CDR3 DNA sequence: TGTGCCAGCAGGCCCGGGACAGGGGGTCAGAACACTGAAGCTTTCTTT. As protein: CASRPGTGGQNTEAFF.

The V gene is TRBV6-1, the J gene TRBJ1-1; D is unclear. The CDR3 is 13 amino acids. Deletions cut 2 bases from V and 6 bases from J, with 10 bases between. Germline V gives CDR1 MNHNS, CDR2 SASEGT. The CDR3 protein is CASSEQDGAEAFF. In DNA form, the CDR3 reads TGTGCCAGCAGTGAACAGGACGGGGCTGAAGCTTTCTTT.

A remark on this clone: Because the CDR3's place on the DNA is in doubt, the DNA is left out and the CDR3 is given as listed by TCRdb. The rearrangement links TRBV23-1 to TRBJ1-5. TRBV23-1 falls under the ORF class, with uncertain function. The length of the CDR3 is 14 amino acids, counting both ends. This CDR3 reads CASSSGRANQPQHF.

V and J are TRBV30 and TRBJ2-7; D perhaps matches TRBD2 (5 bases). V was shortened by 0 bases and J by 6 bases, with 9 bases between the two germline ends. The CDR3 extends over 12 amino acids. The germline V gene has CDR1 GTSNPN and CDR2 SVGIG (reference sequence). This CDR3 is CAWSVGELEQYF. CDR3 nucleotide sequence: TGTGCCTGGAGTGTTGGGGAGCTCGAGCAGTACTTC.

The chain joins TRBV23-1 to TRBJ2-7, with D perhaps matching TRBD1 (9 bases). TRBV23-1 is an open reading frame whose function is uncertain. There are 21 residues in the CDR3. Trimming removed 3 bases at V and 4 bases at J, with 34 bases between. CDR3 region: CASSHRGQGMSGSIPEYEQYF. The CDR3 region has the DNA TGCGCCAGCAGTCACCGGGGACAGGGTATGAGCGGGAGTATTCCGGAGTACGAGCAGTACTTC.

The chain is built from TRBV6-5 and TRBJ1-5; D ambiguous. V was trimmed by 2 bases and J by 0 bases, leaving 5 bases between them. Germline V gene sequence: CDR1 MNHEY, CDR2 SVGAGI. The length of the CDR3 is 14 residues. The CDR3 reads CASSYRGSNQPQHF. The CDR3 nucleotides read TGTGCCAGCAGTTACCGGGGTAGCAATCAGCCCCAGCATTTT.

In DNA, the CDR3 is TGTGCCAGCTCAACTCCGGGACATGGAAACACCATATATTTT. This encodes CASSTPGHGNTIYF. The chain is built from TRBV18 and TRBJ1-3; a possible D gene is TRBD1 (6 bases). Germline loops: CDR1 KGHSH, CDR2 LQKENI. The CDR3 spans 14 residues. V was cut by 5 bases and J by 3 bases, with 11 bases left in between.

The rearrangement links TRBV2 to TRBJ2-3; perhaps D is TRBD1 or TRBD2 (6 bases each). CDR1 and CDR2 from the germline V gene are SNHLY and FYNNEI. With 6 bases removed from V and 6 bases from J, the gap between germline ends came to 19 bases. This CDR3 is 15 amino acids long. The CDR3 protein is CASSWGASEGDTQYF. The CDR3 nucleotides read TGTGCCAGCAGCTGGGGGGCCAGTGAGGGGGATACGCAGTATTTT.

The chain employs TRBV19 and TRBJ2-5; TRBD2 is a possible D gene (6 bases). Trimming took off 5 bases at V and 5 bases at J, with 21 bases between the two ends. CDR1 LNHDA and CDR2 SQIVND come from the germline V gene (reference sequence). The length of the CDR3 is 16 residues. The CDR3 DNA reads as TGTGCCAGTAGTTGGCTGGCGGGCGGGATAGGGGAGACCCAGTACTTC. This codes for CASSWLAGGIGETQYF.

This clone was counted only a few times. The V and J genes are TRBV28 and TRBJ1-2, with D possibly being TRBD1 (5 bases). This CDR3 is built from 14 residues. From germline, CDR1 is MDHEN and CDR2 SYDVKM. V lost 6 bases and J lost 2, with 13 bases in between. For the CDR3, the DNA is TGTGCCAGCAGCTCCCCCAGGGCCAACTATGGCTACACCTTC. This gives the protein CASSSPRANYGYTF.

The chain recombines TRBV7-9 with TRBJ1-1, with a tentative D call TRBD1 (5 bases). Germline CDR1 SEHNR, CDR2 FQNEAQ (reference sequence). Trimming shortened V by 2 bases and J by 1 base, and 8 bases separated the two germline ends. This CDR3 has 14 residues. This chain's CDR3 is CASSLTGGNTEAFF. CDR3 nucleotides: TGTGCCAGCAGCTTAACGGGGGGGAACACTGAAGCTTTCTTT.

The CDR3: CASSDGDRGYYGYTF. The CDR3 DNA sequence: TGTGCCAGCAGCGATGGGGACAGGGGGTACTATGGCTACACCTTC. This sequence joins TRBV27 and TRBJ1-2, with TRBD1 matching 11 bases. The CDR3 extends over 15 amino acids. CDR1 is MNHEY, CDR2 SMNVEV, per germline (reference sequence). After removal of 6 bases from V and 3 bases from J, the junction contained 6 bases not matched to a gene.

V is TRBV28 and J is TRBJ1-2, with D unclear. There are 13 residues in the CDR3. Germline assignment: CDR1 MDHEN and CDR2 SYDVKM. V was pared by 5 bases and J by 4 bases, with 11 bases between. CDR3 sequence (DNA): TGTGCCAGCAGTCCCACGGCACTCTATGGCTACACCTTC. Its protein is CASSPTALYGYTF.

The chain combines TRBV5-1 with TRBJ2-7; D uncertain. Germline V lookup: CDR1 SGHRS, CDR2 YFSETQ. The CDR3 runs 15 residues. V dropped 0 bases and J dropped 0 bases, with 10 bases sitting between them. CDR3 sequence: CASSLVHDLSYEQYF. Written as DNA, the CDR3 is TGCGCCAGCAGCTTGGTCCATGACCTCTCCTACGAGCAGTACTTC.

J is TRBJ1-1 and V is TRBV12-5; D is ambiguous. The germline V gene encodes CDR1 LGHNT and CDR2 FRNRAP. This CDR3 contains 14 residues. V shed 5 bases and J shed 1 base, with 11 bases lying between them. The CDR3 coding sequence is TGTGCTAGTGGTGTTTACAGCGAGAACACTGAAGCTTTCTTT. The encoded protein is CASGVYSENTEAFF.

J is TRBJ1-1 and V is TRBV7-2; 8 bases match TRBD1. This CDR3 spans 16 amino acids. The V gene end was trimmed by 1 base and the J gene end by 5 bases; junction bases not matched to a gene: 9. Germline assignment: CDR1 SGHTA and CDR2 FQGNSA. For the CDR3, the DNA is TGTGCCAGCAGCTTAGTTGCAGGGGGCCAGGGGACTGAAGCTTTCTTT. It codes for CASSLVAGGQGTEAFF. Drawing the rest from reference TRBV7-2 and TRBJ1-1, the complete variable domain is GAGVSQSPSNKVTEKGKDVELRCDPISGHTALYWYRQSLGQGLEFLIYFQGNSAPDKSGLPSDRFSAERTGGSVSTLTIQRTQQEDSAVYLCASSLVAGGQGTEAFFGQGTRLTVV.

DNA for the CDR3: TGTGCCACCAGTGACGCGGGACAGAACTATGGCTACACCTTC. Translation gives CATSDAGQNYGYTF. The chain is built from TRBV24-1 and TRBJ1-2; 7 nucleotides agree with TRBD1. V dropped 4 bases and J dropped 2; count of bases not matched to a gene: 3. CDR3 length: 14 amino acids. The germline V gene has CDR1 KGHDR and CDR2 SFDVKD.

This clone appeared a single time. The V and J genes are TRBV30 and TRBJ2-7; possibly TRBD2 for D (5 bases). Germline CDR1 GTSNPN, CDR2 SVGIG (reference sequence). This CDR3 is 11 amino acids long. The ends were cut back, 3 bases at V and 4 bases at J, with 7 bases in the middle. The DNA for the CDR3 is TGTGCCTGGAGCACGGGGTACGAGCAGTACTTC. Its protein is CAWSTGYEQYF. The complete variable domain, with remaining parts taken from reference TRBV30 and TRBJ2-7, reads SQTIHQWPATLVQPVGSPLSLECTVEGTSNPNLYWYRQAAGRGLQLLFYSVGIGQISSEVPQNLSASRPQDRQFILSSKKLLLSDSGFYLCAWSTGYEQYFGPGTRLTVT.

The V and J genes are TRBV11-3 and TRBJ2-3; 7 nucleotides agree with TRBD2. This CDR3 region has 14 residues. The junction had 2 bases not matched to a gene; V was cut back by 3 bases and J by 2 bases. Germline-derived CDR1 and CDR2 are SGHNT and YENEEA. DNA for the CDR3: TGTGCCAGCAGCTTGAGCGGGGCCACAGATACGCAGTATTTT. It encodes CASSLSGATDTQYF.

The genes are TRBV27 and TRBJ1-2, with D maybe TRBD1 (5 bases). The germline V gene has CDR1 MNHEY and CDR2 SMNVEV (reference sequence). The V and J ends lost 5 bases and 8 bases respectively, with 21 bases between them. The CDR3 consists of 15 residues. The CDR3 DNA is TGTGCCAGCAGTCCGGAGTCCCCCGAGACAGCGGGCTACACCTTC. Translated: CASSPESPETAGYTF.

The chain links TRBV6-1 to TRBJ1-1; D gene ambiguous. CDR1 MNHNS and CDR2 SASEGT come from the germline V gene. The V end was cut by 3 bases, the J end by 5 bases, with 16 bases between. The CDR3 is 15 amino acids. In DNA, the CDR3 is TGTGCCAGCAGTGAGACCTTAATGAGGAGGACTGAAGCTTTCTTT. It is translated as CASSETLMRRTEAFF.

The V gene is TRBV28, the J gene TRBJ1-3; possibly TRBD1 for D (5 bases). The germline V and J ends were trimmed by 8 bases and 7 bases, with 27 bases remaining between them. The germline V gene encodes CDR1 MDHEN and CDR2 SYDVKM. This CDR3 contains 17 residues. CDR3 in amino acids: CASFGFSGTRSGNTIYF. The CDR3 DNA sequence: TGTGCCAGCTTCGGTTTCTCAGGGACCCGATCGGGGAACACCATATATTTT.

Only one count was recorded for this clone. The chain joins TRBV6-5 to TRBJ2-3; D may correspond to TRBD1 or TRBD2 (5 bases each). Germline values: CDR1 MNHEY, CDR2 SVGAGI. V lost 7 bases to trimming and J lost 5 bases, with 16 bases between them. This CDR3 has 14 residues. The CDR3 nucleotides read TGTGCCAGCACCCCCCCGGGACCGAGAGATACGCAGTATTTT. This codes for CASTPPGPRDTQYF.

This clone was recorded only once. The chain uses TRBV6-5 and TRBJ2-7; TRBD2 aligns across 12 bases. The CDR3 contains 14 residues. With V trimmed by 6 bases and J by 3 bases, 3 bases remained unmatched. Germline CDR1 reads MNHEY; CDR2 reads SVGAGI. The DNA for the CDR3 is TGTGCCAGCAGCATGGGACTAGCGGGCTACGAGCAGTACTTC. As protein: CASSMGLAGYEQYF.